This T cell receptor (beta chain) was obtained from a study of cytomegalovirus exposure and HLA in healthy donors. Study observations and caveats: Cytomegalovirus-associated TCR beta chains were listed, numbering roughly 150.

Worth noting for this clone: Its antigen is unidentified. The sample contains more than one DNA sequence encoding this CDR3.

The donors formed part of the roughly 110-subject validation cohort, distinct from the approximately 670-subject first cohort. TCRdb keeps only in-frame clones here, not all; method: immunoSEQ multiplex PCR. In the table there are more than 60,000 clones, 95% to 97% of which are singletons. The CDR3 loop spans 13 amino acids. In germline, CDR1 is KGHSH, CDR2 LQKENI. V shed 6 bases, J shed 3 bases, and the junction held 2 bases outside the gene matches. The V and J genes are TRBV18 and TRBJ1-1; TRBD1 agrees at 9 bases. This receptor was identified in a woman under 30 in good health and CMV-seropositive. The sequenced material came from PBMCs. The CDR3 reads CASSRTGDTEAFF. The CDR3 DNA follows: TGTGCCAGCTCGAGGACAGGGGACACTGAAGCTTTCTTT.